A selection of T cell receptor beta chains follows, all from one sample in a study of cytomegalovirus exposure and HLA in healthy donors. Only in-frame clones appear in the TCRdb table, and some are missing; sequencing was by immunoSEQ multiplex PCR. The sample lists roughly 100,000 clones, around 82% seen once, with approximately 3% in the top ten. Input material: PBMCs. Source of these receptors: a young man in good health and CMV-seropositive. Both conserved end residues are part of each CDR3. Each record gives: V gene, D gene, clone size, J gene, CDR3 DNA, CDR3 protein. D genes are given only for firm matches. Rows may omit the clone size; those that give it use once, few, many or a size class.

v_gene: TRBV29-1; d_gene: -; abundance: once; j_gene: TRBJ1-1; CDR3nt: TGCAGCGTTGGGGTCGGGGGTGACACTGAAGCTTTCTTT; CDR3aa: CSVGVGGDTEAFF
v_gene: TRBV27; d_gene: -; abundance: -; j_gene: TRBJ1-1; CDR3nt: TGTGCCAGCAGTTTAATGTTTAGGGGAGGGACTGAAGCTTTCTTT; CDR3aa: CASSLMFRGGTEAFF
v_gene: TRBV7-9; d_gene: TRBD1; abundance: -; j_gene: TRBJ1-4; CDR3nt: TGTTCCAGCAGCCTGCGGGACAGGGGGCTGGCTAATGAAAAACTGTTTTTT; CDR3aa: CSSSLRDRGLANEKLFF
v_gene: TRBV9; d_gene: -; abundance: -; j_gene: TRBJ1-1; CDR3nt: TGTGCCAGCAGCGTAGGTACAATGAACACTGAAGCTTTCTTT; CDR3aa: CASSVGTMNTEAFF
v_gene: TRBV4-2; d_gene: TRBD2; abundance: -; j_gene: TRBJ2-7; CDR3nt: TGTGCCAGCAGCCAAGAACTAGCGGGAGAGTACGAGCAGTACTTC; CDR3aa: CASSQELAGEYEQYF
v_gene: TRBV30; d_gene: -; abundance: -; j_gene: TRBJ1-1; CDR3nt: TGTGCCTGGGAGACAGGCATGAACACTGAAGCTTTCTTT; CDR3aa: CAWETGMNTEAFF
v_gene: TRBV4-3; d_gene: -; abundance: -; j_gene: TRBJ2-5; CDR3nt: TGCGCCAGCAGCCAATACAGGGTAGGGGAGACCCAGTACTTC; CDR3aa: CASSQYRVGETQYF
v_gene: TRBV27; d_gene: -; abundance: -; j_gene: TRBJ1-2; CDR3nt: TGTGCCAGCAGTGACAGTCCCTTGGATGGCTACACCTTC; CDR3aa: CASSDSPLDGYTF
v_gene: TRBV28; d_gene: -; abundance: -; j_gene: TRBJ2-3; CDR3nt: TGTGCCAGCAGTTTACAGGGGCCGGGCACAGATACGCAGTATTTT; CDR3aa: CASSLQGPGTDTQYF
v_gene: TRBV28; d_gene: TRBD2; abundance: -; j_gene: TRBJ2-7; CDR3nt: TGTGCCAGCAGTCCATCTGGCGGGAGGTGGAACTTC; CDR3aa: CASSPSGGRWNF
v_gene: TRBV12-5; d_gene: -; abundance: -; j_gene: TRBJ1-3; CDR3nt: TGTGCTAGTGGTTTGGTCCCTGGGGGCCTCGCCGGAAACACCATATATTTT; CDR3aa: CASGLVPGGLAGNTIYF
v_gene: TRBV11-2; d_gene: -; abundance: -; j_gene: TRBJ1-5; CDR3nt: TGTGCCAGCAGCTTACAGGGTCTCGGGCAGCCCCAGCATTTT; CDR3aa: CASSLQGLGQPQHF
v_gene: TRBV4-1; d_gene: -; abundance: -; j_gene: TRBJ2-5; CDR3nt: TGCGCCAGCAGCCAAGATGGGAGTGGCTACGAGACCCAGTACTTC; CDR3aa: CASSQDGSGYETQYF
v_gene: TRBV11-2; d_gene: TRBD2; abundance: -; j_gene: TRBJ2-1; CDR3nt: TGTGCCAGCAGCCCATTTACTAGCGGGAGTTTCTACAATGAGCAGTTCTTC; CDR3aa: CASSPFTSGSFYNEQFF
v_gene: TRBV9; d_gene: -; abundance: -; j_gene: TRBJ2-1; CDR3nt: TGTGCCAGCAGCGTAGAGGGGGGGATTAATGAGCAGTTCTTC; CDR3aa: CASSVEGGINEQFF
v_gene: TRBV6-5; d_gene: -; abundance: -; j_gene: TRBJ2-3; CDR3nt: TGTGCCGCCGAAACCCCCAGTACGCAGTATTTT; CDR3aa: CAAETPSTQYF
v_gene: TRBV29-1; d_gene: TRBD2; abundance: -; j_gene: TRBJ2-3; CDR3nt: TGCAGCGTTGCCCTAGCGGGAGTGGGAGATACGCAGTATTTT; CDR3aa: CSVALAGVGDTQYF
v_gene: TRBV11-3; d_gene: TRBD1; abundance: -; j_gene: TRBJ2-1; CDR3nt: TGTGCCAGCAGCTTAGGGGGACAGACCTCAACCCAGAACAATGAGCAGTTCTTC; CDR3aa: CASSLGGQTSTQNNEQFF
v_gene: TRBV18; d_gene: -; abundance: -; j_gene: TRBJ1-2; CDR3nt: TGTGCCAGCTCACCACTTGCAGGGGACTATGGCTACACCTTC; CDR3aa: CASSPLAGDYGYTF
v_gene: TRBV5-1; d_gene: -; abundance: -; j_gene: TRBJ1-1; CDR3nt: TGCGCCAGCAGCTTGCAAGGGGTTAACACTGAAGCTTTCTTT; CDR3aa: CASSLQGVNTEAFF
v_gene: TRBV30; d_gene: TRBD2; abundance: -; j_gene: TRBJ2-3; CDR3nt: TGTGCCTGGGAACTAGCGGGAGGGCCGGATACGCAGTATTTT; CDR3aa: CAWELAGGPDTQYF
v_gene: TRBV6-1; d_gene: -; abundance: few; j_gene: TRBJ2-7; CDR3nt: TGTGCCAGCAGGCTAACCTACGAGCAGTACTTC; CDR3aa: CASRLTYEQYF
v_gene: TRBV6-5; d_gene: -; abundance: -; j_gene: TRBJ2-1; CDR3nt: TGTGCCAGTACGCGGGGCAATGAGCAGTTCTTC; CDR3aa: CASTRGNEQFF
v_gene: TRBV29-1; d_gene: TRBD2; abundance: -; j_gene: TRBJ2-5; CDR3nt: TGCAGCAGCGGGAGGGGGGGGGAGACCCAGTACTTC; CDR3aa: CSSGRGGETQYF
v_gene: TRBV4-3; d_gene: TRBD1; abundance: few; j_gene: TRBJ1-4; CDR3nt: TGCGCCAGCAGCCAAGAGGGACAGGGGGGTGAAAAACTGTTTTTT; CDR3aa: CASSQEGQGGEKLFF
v_gene: TRBV19; d_gene: -; abundance: -; j_gene: TRBJ1-5; CDR3nt: TGTGCCAGTAGTAGAGGGAATCAGCCCCAGCATTTT; CDR3aa: CASSRGNQPQHF
v_gene: TRBV5-1; d_gene: TRBD2; abundance: -; j_gene: TRBJ2-1; CDR3nt: TGCGCCAGCAGCTTGGCGGGGAGGGCCGGGCGTGAGCAGTTCTTC; CDR3aa: CASSLAGRAGREQFF
v_gene: TRBV5-5; d_gene: -; abundance: few; j_gene: TRBJ2-2; CDR3nt: TGTGCCACCGGGGGGCAGGGGATCAACACCGGGGAGCTGTTTTTT; CDR3aa: CATGGQGINTGELFF
v_gene: TRBV7-8; d_gene: -; abundance: few; j_gene: TRBJ2-7; CDR3nt: TGTGCCAGCCGAAGGGACACGTACGAGCAGTACTTC; CDR3aa: CASRRDTYEQYF
v_gene: TRBV28; d_gene: -; abundance: few; j_gene: TRBJ2-2; CDR3nt: TGTGCCAGCAGTTTAGGCCCCTCGGGGACCGGGGAGCTGTTTTTT; CDR3aa: CASSLGPSGTGELFF
v_gene: TRBV6-5; d_gene: TRBD2; abundance: -; j_gene: TRBJ2-1; CDR3nt: TGTGCCAGCAGTTACGGGACTAGCGGGAGCAATGAGCAGTTCTTC; CDR3aa: CASSYGTSGSNEQFF
v_gene: TRBV10-2; d_gene: TRBD2; abundance: -; j_gene: TRBJ2-5; CDR3nt: TGCGCCAGCAGTGGGTTACTAGCGGGAGGAGTGGGGGAGCAGTACTTC; CDR3aa: CASSGLLAGGVGEQYF
v_gene: TRBV27; d_gene: -; abundance: -; j_gene: TRBJ2-6; CDR3nt: TGTGCCAGCAGTTTCAGGGCCTCTGGGGCCAACGTCCTGACTTTC; CDR3aa: CASSFRASGANVLTF
v_gene: TRBV7-8; d_gene: TRBD1; abundance: -; j_gene: TRBJ1-5; CDR3nt: TGTGCCAGCAGCTCTCCGGGACAGTATAGCAATCAGCCCCAGCATTTT; CDR3aa: CASSSPGQYSNQPQHF
v_gene: TRBV23-1; d_gene: -; abundance: -; j_gene: TRBJ2-2; CDR3nt: TGCGCCAGCAGTCAATCGAGAGGGACGAACACCGGGGAGCTGTTTTTT; CDR3aa: CASSQSRGTNTGELFF
v_gene: TRBV11-2; d_gene: TRBD1; abundance: -; j_gene: TRBJ2-1; CDR3nt: TGTGCCAGCAGCTTAGCACAGGGGAATGAGCAGTTCTTC; CDR3aa: CASSLAQGNEQFF
v_gene: TRBV14; d_gene: -; abundance: few; j_gene: TRBJ1-1; CDR3nt: TGTGCCAGCAGCCAAGTCCTCCATGCGGGTGAAGCTTTCTTT; CDR3aa: CASSQVLHAGEAFF
v_gene: TRBV28; d_gene: TRBD1; abundance: few; j_gene: TRBJ2-7; CDR3nt: TGTGCCAGCTTACCGGACAGGGGAGACTACGAGCAGTACTTC; CDR3aa: CASLPDRGDYEQYF
v_gene: TRBV18; d_gene: -; abundance: -; j_gene: TRBJ2-7; CDR3nt: TGTGCCAGCTCCAAGGGCGGGCTCCCCTACGAGCAGTACTTC; CDR3aa: CASSKGGLPYEQYF
v_gene: TRBV10-3; d_gene: TRBD1; abundance: -; j_gene: TRBJ2-7; CDR3nt: TGTGCCATCAGTGAGTCGGGGACAGCTTACGAGCAGTACTTC; CDR3aa: CAISESGTAYEQYF
v_gene: TRBV28; d_gene: TRBD2; abundance: -; j_gene: TRBJ2-7; CDR3nt: TGTGCCAGCGGTCCGTCGGGAGGGCCCCTAGGGAGCTCCTACGAGCAGTACTTC; CDR3aa: CASGPSGGPLGSSYEQYF
v_gene: TRBV6-6; d_gene: TRBD2; abundance: few; j_gene: TRBJ2-7; CDR3nt: TGTGCCAGCAGTCCGAGACTAGCGGGAGGTGGCTACGAGCAGTACTTC; CDR3aa: CASSPRLAGGGYEQYF
v_gene: TRBV15; d_gene: TRBD1; abundance: -; j_gene: TRBJ1-5; CDR3nt: TGTGCCACCAGCAGGGAGCTATACACCGGGACAGGGGAGGAAAGGAGCAATCAGCCCCAGCATTTT; CDR3aa: CATSRELYTGTGEERSNQPQHF
v_gene: TRBV18; d_gene: TRBD1; abundance: -; j_gene: TRBJ2-1; CDR3nt: TGTGCCAGCTCACCGCGAATTGAGGGGGCGCATGAGCAGTTCTTC; CDR3aa: CASSPRIEGAHEQFF
v_gene: TRBV30; d_gene: TRBD1; abundance: -; j_gene: TRBJ1-1; CDR3nt: TGTGCCTCCTTGGAGGACAGGGGTACAACTGAAGCTTTCTTT; CDR3aa: CASLEDRGTTEAFF
v_gene: TRBV7-9; d_gene: -; abundance: -; j_gene: TRBJ1-1; CDR3nt: TGTTCCAGCGAGGACAGCTATTCCATGAACACTGAAGCTTTCTTT; CDR3aa: CSSEDSYSMNTEAFF
v_gene: TRBV7-2; d_gene: -; abundance: -; j_gene: TRBJ1-3; CDR3nt: TGTGCCAGCAGCTTAGCGCCGCCTACAGCTGGAAACACCATATATTTT; CDR3aa: CASSLAPPTAGNTIYF
v_gene: TRBV7-9; d_gene: -; abundance: -; j_gene: TRBJ2-7; CDR3nt: TGTGCCAGCAGCTTGCGTCTCGTGGGAGGGGGATGCTACGAGCAGTACTTC; CDR3aa: CASSLRLVGGGCYEQYF
v_gene: TRBV10-3; d_gene: -; abundance: -; j_gene: TRBJ2-4; CDR3nt: TGTGCCATCAGTGGCCCCGGTGAGGCCAAAAACATTCAGTACTTC; CDR3aa: CAISGPGEAKNIQYF
v_gene: TRBV14; d_gene: -; abundance: -; j_gene: TRBJ2-2; CDR3nt: TGTGCCAGCAGCCTAAAACCGGGGACCGGGGAGCTGTTTTTT; CDR3aa: CASSLKPGTGELFF
v_gene: TRBV5-8; d_gene: -; abundance: once; j_gene: TRBJ2-3; CDR3nt: TGTGCCAGCAGCTTGCTAGGGGGAACCACAGATACGCAGTATTTT; CDR3aa: CASSLLGGTTDTQYF
v_gene: TRBV18; d_gene: -; abundance: -; j_gene: TRBJ2-7; CDR3nt: TGTGCCAGCTCACGAGACTACGAGCAGTACTTC; CDR3aa: CASSRDYEQYF